A single sample is the source of the 7 T cell receptor beta chains below, sequenced in a study of T-cell memory formation after mild COVID-19. Via MiXCR, TCRdb re-called the 5' RACE reads, giving one row per CDR3 protein. The data hold under 70,000 distinct CDR3 sequences, with about 10% observed a single time. Sequenced material: PBMCs or a T cell subset sorted from them (not recorded which). The origin of the receptors is a man younger than 30 who had mild COVID-19 (a few samples of this study predate the infection). Cell type and time point are not known.

The table lists this clonotype with many counts. V gene TRBV29-1 combines with J gene TRBJ2-3; the D is unclear. Trimming removed 2 bases from V and 5 bases from J, with 11 bases in between. Germline V CDR1 and CDR2: SQVTM, ANQGSEA. The CDR3 is 13 amino acids. This CDR3 is CSVEPGKGDTQYF. For the CDR3, the DNA is TGCAGCGTTGAACCTGGAAAGGGAGATACGCAGTATTTT.

This clonotype has a count of ten or more. This chain uses TRBV18 with TRBJ2-1, with TRBD2 identical over 11 bases. Germline CDR1 KGHSH, CDR2 LQKENI. This CDR3 has 17 residues. Unmatched junction bases numbered 8, after V lost 3 bases and J lost 4 bases. The CDR3 region is CASSPRLAGTSYNEQFF. CDR3 DNA: TGTGCCAGCTCACCGCGACTAGCGGGGACCTCTTACAATGAGCAGTTCTTC.

This clonotype was observed at least ten times. The chain employs TRBV6-5 and TRBJ2-5; weak D call: TRBD1 (5 bases). V dropped 5 bases and J dropped 5 bases, with 12 bases sitting between them. CDR3 length: 13 residues. Germline lookup yields CDR1 MNHEY and CDR2 SVGAGI. The CDR3 sequence: CASSPMGLETQYF. CDR3 bases: TGTGCCAGCAGTCCCATGGGGCTTGAGACCCAGTACTTC.

In this sample, this clonotype turned up a few times. The chain is built from TRBV12-3 or TRBV12-4 and TRBJ1-1; D gene unclear. The V end lost 3 bases, the J end lost 6 bases, and 8 bases lay between the germline ends. This CDR3 contains 12 residues. CDR3 loop: CASSFHVSEAFF. The DNA of the CDR3 is TGTGCCAGCAGTTTTCACGTTTCTGAAGCTTTCTTT.

This clonotype was detected ten times or more. The rearrangement joins TRBV7-3 to TRBJ2-1, with D possibly TRBD2 on 5 matching bases. CDR3 size: 12 residues. Germline loops: CDR1 SGHTA, CDR2 FQGTGA. Between the trimmed V and J ends, which lost 4 bases and 11 bases, there was a span of 12 bases. The CDR3 DNA sequence: TGTGCCAGCAGCTCGGAGGCGGGTAAGCAGTTCTTC. Translating it yields CASSSEAGKQFF.

This clonotype was counted a few times. V and J are TRBV3-1 and TRBJ1-4; 8 nucleotides agree with TRBD1. CDR3 length: 16 residues. V trimming: 4 bases; J trimming: 0 bases; junction bases outside the gene matches: 4. Germline CDR1 LGHDT, CDR2 YNNKEL (reference sequence). CDR3 DNA sequence: TGTGCCAGCAGCCCTGGACAGGGCACAACTAATGAAAAACTGTTTTTT. It is translated as CASSPGQGTTNEKLFF.

DNA of the CDR3: TGTGCCAGCAGCGTAACTGTGTCCTATAATTCACCCCTCCACTTT. Translated, it gives CASSVTVSYNSPLHF. The V and J genes are TRBV9 and TRBJ1-6; D is unresolved. Germline-derived CDR1 and CDR2 are SGDLS and YYNGEE. V gave up 1 base and J gave up 1 base, with 6 bases separating them. The CDR3 extends over 15 amino acids.